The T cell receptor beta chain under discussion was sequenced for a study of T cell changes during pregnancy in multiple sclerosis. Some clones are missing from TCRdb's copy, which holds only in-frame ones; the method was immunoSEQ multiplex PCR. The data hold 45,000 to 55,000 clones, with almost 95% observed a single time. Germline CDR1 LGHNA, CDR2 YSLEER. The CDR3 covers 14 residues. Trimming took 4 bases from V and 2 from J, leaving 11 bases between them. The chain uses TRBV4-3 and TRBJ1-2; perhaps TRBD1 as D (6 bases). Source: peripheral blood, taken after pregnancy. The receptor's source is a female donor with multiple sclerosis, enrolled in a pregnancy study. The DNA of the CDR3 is TGCGCCAGCAGCCTCGACGGACAGAACTATGGCTACACCTTC. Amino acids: CASSLDGQNYGYTF.